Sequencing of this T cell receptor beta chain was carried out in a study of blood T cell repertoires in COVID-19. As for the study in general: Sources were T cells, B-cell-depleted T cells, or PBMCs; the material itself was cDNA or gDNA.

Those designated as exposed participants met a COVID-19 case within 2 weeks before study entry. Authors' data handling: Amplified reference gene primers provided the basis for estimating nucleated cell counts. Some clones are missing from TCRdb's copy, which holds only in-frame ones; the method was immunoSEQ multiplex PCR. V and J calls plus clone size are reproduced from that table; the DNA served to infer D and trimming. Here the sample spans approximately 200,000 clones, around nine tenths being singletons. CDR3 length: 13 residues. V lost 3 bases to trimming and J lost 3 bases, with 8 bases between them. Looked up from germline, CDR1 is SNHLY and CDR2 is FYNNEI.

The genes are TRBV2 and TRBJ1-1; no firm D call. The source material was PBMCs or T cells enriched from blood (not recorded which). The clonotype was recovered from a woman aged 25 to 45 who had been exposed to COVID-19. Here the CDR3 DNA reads TGTGCCAGCAGTGATATCGGGTACACTGAAGCTTTCTTT. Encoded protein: CASSDIGYTEAFF.